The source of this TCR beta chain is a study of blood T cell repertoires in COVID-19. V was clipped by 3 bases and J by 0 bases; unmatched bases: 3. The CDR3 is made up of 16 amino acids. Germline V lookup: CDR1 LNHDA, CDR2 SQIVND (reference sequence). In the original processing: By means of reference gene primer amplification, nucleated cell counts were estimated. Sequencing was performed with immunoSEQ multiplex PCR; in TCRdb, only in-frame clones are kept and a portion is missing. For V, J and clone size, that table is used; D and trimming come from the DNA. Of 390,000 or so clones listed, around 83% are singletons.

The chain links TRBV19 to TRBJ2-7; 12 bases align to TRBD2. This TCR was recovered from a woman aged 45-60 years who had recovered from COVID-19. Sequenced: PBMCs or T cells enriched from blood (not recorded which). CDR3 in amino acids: CASSIVTSGGSYEQYF. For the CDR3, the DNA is TGTGCCAGTAGTATCGTGACTAGCGGGGGCTCCTACGAGCAGTACTTC.